A single sample gave rise to the 16 T cell receptor beta chains below, sequenced in a study of early T cells in non-severe SARS-CoV-2 infection. TCRdb used MiXCR to reprocess the 5' RACE reads, holding one entry per CDR3 protein. The sample contains fewer than 50,000 distinct CDR3 sequences, 12% of which appear only once. Sequenced material: whole blood. The receptors come from an adult who was a healthcare worker with PCR-confirmed SARS-CoV-2 infection or an uninfected control (not recorded which).

The chain combines TRBV20-1 with TRBJ1-2; D is undetermined. CDR1 and CDR2 from the germline V gene are DFQATT and SNEGSKA (reference sequence). V lost 6 bases and J lost 0, with 8 bases in between. This CDR3 spans 12 amino acids. CDR3 in DNA: TGCAGTGCACCATTCTCTAACTATGGCTACACCTTC. It yields the protein CSAPFSNYGYTF.

This clonotype was counted a few times. The chain joins TRBV5-1 to TRBJ1-4; D gene uncertain. The CDR3 extends over 14 amino acids. V lost 4 bases, J lost 2 bases, and 9 bases lay in between. Looked up from germline, CDR1 is SGHRS and CDR2 is YFSETQ. The DNA of the CDR3 is TGCGCCAGCAGCGTGACGGCTACTAATGAAAAACTGTTTTTT. As protein: CASSVTATNEKLFF.

This clonotype has only a few counts. The V and J genes are TRBV7-9 and TRBJ2-1; D not resolved. The V gene's germline CDR1 is SEHNR and CDR2 FQNEAQ (reference sequence). Trimming cost V 5 bases and J 6 bases, with 11 bases left between them. The CDR3 runs to 13 residues. For the CDR3, the DNA is TGTGCCAGCAGCCCCTGGACGGGCAATGAGCAGTTCTTC. Translating it yields CASSPWTGNEQFF.

This clonotype was detected a few times. The chain is built from TRBV9 and TRBJ2-3; TRBD1 matches at 7 bases. Germline V lookup: CDR1 SGDLS, CDR2 YYNGEE. The trim removed 2 bases at V and 0 bases at J, leaving 6 bases unmatched. CDR3 length equals 16 residues. The CDR3 is CASSVNRDSSTDTQYF. CDR3 in DNA: TGTGCCAGCAGCGTTAACCGGGACAGTAGCACAGATACGCAGTATTTT.

This clonotype was found many times. The DNA of the CDR3 is TGTGCCAGCAGTGAAAATCAGGCATACGAGCAGTACTTC. Translation: CASSENQAYEQYF. The genes are TRBV2 and TRBJ2-7; D is ambiguous. The CDR3 covers 13 residues. Germline V gene data show CDR1 as SNHLY and CDR2 as FYNNEI. Trimming pared 2 bases from V and 4 bases from J, leaving 9 bases between.

This clonotype was observed a few times. The V gene is TRBV4-3, the J gene TRBJ2-7; D is unclear. The V gene lost 0 bases and the J gene lost 0 bases, with 12 bases spanning the gap. The CDR3 covers 16 residues. Germline V lookup: CDR1 LGHNA, CDR2 YSLEER. DNA of the CDR3: TGCGCCAGCAGCCAAGATCTGGCCAGTTTCTCCTACGAGCAGTACTTC. Protein sequence: CASSQDLASFSYEQYF.

About this clonotype: Sequence at one end of the junction differs from germline and may be a read error. The rearrangement links TRBV29-1 to TRBJ2-1; 11 nucleotides agree with TRBD2. Germline CDR1 SQVTM, CDR2 ANQGSEA. The CDR3 is 13 residues long. The CDR3 spells CSVVGVAGGLVAF. CDR3 bases: TGCAGCGTTGTAGGGGTAGCGGGAGGGTTAGTCGCCTTC.

This clonotype has at least ten counts. This chain uses TRBV5-1 with TRBJ1-5, with D maybe TRBD1 (6 bases). CDR1 is SGHRS and CDR2 is YFSETQ in the germline V gene. This CDR3 region has 13 residues. Deletions cut 10 bases from V and 3 bases from J, with 14 bases between. CDR3 protein: CAAQGRANQPQHF. The DNA for the CDR3 is TGCGCCGCACAGGGCAGGGCCAATCAGCCCCAGCATTTT.

In its sample, this clonotype was seen many times. V and J are TRBV5-1 and TRBJ2-7; 9 bases map to TRBD1. Germline V gene lookup returns CDR1 SGHRS and CDR2 YFSETQ. The CDR3 length is 13 residues. V shed 8 bases and J 3 bases; nucleotides not matched to a gene: 6. CDR3 residues: CARTPTGGYEQYF. CDR3 nucleotide sequence: TGCGCCAGGACCCCGACAGGGGGCTACGAGCAGTACTTC. The full variable domain, in which reference TRBV5-1 and TRBJ2-7 provide the parts outside the CDR3, is KAGVTQTPRYLIKTRGQQVTLSCSPISGHRSVSWYQQTPGQGLQFLFEYFSETQRNKGNFPGRFSGRQFSNSRSEMNVSTLELGDSALYLCARTPTGGYEQYFGPGTRLTVT.

This clonotype was counted a few times. The CDR3 nucleotides read TGCAGTGTCGGTACAAGCCCCCTGAAGGGTGGAAGATATGGCTACACCTTC. Translating it yields CSVGTSPLKGGRYGYTF. This chain links TRBV20-1 with TRBJ1-2; D gene unclear. V dropped 7 bases and J dropped 5 bases, with 29 bases sitting between them. The V gene's germline CDR1 is DFQATT and CDR2 SNEGSKA (reference sequence). This CDR3 region has 17 residues.

Notes on this clonotype: At one of its ends the junction is not consistent with the germline gene, which may arise from a read error. The chain combines TRBV27 with TRBJ2-2; D is perhaps TRBD1 (5 bases). Germline V gene sequence: CDR1 MNHEY, CDR2 SMNVEV (reference sequence). The CDR3 totals 17 residues. The CDR3 DNA is TGTGCCAGCAGCTTATCCCCCTCGACAGCGAACACCGGGGAGCTGTTTTTT. It encodes CASSLSPSTANTGELFF.

This CDR3 reads CASSPQGQVFMNEQFF. In DNA, the CDR3 is TGTGCCAGCAGCCCACAAGGGCAGGTTTTTATGAATGAGCAGTTCTTC. V gene TRBV7-3 combines with J gene TRBJ2-1; D remains ambiguous. Trimming cost V 5 bases and J 7 bases, with 21 bases left between them. CDR1 is SGHTA, CDR2 FQGTGA, per germline. The CDR3 spans 16 residues.

This clonotype was detected a few times. The chain has TRBV5-1 and TRBJ2-3; D gene unclear. The V gene's germline CDR1 is SGHRS and CDR2 YFSETQ. V lost 3 bases and J lost 3, with 11 bases in between. The CDR3 sequence is 14 residues long. The CDR3, as DNA: TGCGCCAGCAGCTCATTAGTAACTACAGATACGCAGTATTTT. It translates to CASSSLVTTDTQYF.

This clonotype was observed many times. The rearrangement links TRBV18 to TRBJ2-1; D is unclear. The CDR3 has 16 amino acids. Germline values: CDR1 KGHSH, CDR2 LQKENI. The ends were cut back, 2 bases at V and 0 bases at J, with 11 bases in the middle. The CDR3 loop reads CASSPDDPSSYNEQFF. CDR3 in DNA: TGTGCCAGCTCACCAGACGATCCTAGCTCCTACAATGAGCAGTTCTTC.

This clonotype was recorded at least ten times. This sequence joins TRBV6-6 and TRBJ1-1, with D tentatively TRBD1 (5 bases). Trimming took off 8 bases at V and 0 bases at J, with 16 bases between the two ends. Germline V gene data show CDR1 as MNHNY and CDR2 as SVGAGI (reference sequence). The CDR3 spans 15 residues. Written as DNA, the CDR3 is TGTGCCAGCGGTAGGGGTGAGGGCATGAACACTGAAGCTTTCTTT. Residues: CASGRGEGMNTEAFF.

The chain links TRBV29-1 to TRBJ1-3, with 8 bases lining up with TRBD1. The germline V gene encodes CDR1 SQVTM and CDR2 ANQGSEA. Trimming removed 2 bases from V and 4 bases from J; junction bases left unmatched: 7. This CDR3 has 15 amino acids. CDR3 in amino acids: CSVESRAGGGNTIYF. DNA for the CDR3: TGCAGCGTTGAATCCCGGGCAGGGGGCGGAAACACCATATATTTT. The full variable domain, with the rest looked up from reference TRBV29-1 and TRBJ1-3, is SAVISQKPSRDICQRGTSLTIQCQVDSQVTMMFWYRQQPGQSLTLIATANQGSEATYESGFVIDKFPISRPNLTFSTLTVSNMSPEDSSIYLCSVESRAGGGNTIYFGEGSWLTVV.